This T cell receptor (beta chain) was captured in a study of blood T cell repertoires in COVID-19. Germline V gene lookup returns CDR1 SQVTM and CDR2 ANQGSEA. V dropped 4 bases and J dropped 8; count of bases not matched to a gene: 9. This CDR3 is built from 13 residues. Only in-frame clones appear in the TCRdb table, and some are missing; sequencing was by immunoSEQ multiplex PCR. The profile shows about 70,000 clones, approximately 84% of them singletons. The receptor was derived from a human donor in a cohort sampled during active COVID-19. The chain carries TRBV29-1 and TRBJ1-2, with 8 bases aligning to TRBD1. Sequencing input: peripheral blood. The CDR3 spells CSVGQGRSFGYTF. The CDR3 nucleotides are TGCAGCGTTGGACAGGGGCGTTCCTTCGGCTACACCTTC.